This T cell receptor beta chain was found in a study of PD-1 blockade in classical Hodgkin lymphoma. Regarding this clone: What it binds is unknown.

Libraries were prepared by immunoSEQ multiplex PCR; TCRdb keeps only in-frame clonotypes and omits some of them. The repertoire consists of 15,000 to 25,000 clones, with more than 80% occurring once and the leading ten covering around 7.3%. Regarding time point: cycle 4 day 1 (C4D1), after 5 to 7 weeks of nivolumab. Every patient had relapsed following autologous stem cell transplantation, and cohorts differed in brentuximab vedotin exposure. Magnetic depletion of non-target cells from thawed PBMCs yielded purified CD8+ T cells. Study results and caveats: Before treatment, TCR diversity in newly diagnosed patients was reportedly lower than in healthy donors.

CDR3 length: 16 amino acids. CDR1 SGDLS and CDR2 YYNGEE come from the germline V gene. The V and J ends lost 2 bases and 0 bases, in that order; junction bases with no gene match: 5. The clonotype comes from a human donor with classical Hodgkin lymphoma. The gene calls are TRBV9 and TRBJ2-7, with TRBD2 matching over 10 bases. Sequencing was performed on CD8+ T cells from blood, taken before the fourth cycle of nivolumab. The CDR3: CASSVTSGATSYEQYF. Here the CDR3 DNA reads TGTGCCAGCAGCGTTACTAGCGGGGCTACCTCCTACGAGCAGTACTTC.